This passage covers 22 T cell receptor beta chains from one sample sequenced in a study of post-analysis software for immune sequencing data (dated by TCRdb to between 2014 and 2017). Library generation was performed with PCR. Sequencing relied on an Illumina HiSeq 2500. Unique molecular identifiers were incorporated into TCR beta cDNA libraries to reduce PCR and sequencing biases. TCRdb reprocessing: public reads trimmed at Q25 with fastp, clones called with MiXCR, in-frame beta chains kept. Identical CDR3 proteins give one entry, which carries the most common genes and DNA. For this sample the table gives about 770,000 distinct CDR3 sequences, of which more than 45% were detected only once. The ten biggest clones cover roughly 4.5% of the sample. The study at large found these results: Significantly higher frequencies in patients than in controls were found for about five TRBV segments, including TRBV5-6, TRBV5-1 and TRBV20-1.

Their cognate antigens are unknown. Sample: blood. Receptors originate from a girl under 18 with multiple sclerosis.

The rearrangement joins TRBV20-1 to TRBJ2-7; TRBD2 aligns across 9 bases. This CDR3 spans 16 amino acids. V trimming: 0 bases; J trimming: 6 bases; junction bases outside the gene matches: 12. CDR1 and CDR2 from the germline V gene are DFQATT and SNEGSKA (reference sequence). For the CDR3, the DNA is TGCAGTGCTAGAGATCTCGGAATAGCGGGAGCTGTCGAGCAGTACTTC. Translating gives CSARDLGIAGAVEQYF.

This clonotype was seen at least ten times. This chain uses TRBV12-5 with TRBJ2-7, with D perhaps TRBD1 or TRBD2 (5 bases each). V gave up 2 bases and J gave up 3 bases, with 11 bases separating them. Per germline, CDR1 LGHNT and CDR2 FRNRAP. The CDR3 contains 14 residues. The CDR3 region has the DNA TGTGCTAGTGGTTTGCTGGGACCCCACTACGAGCAGTACTTC. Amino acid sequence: CASGLLGPHYEQYF.

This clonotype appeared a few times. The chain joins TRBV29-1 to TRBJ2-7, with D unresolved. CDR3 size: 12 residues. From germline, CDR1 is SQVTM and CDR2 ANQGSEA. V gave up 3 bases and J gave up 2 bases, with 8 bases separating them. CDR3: CSVDDGPYEQYF. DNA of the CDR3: TGCAGCGTTGACGATGGCCCCTACGAGCAGTACTTC.

In nucleotides, the CDR3 is TGTGCCAGCCGCAAGTCCTACAGGGGAGATCTGATTTACAATGAGCAGTTCTTC. Protein: CASRKSYRGDLIYNEQFF. This rearrangement joins TRBV6-1 to TRBJ2-1, with TRBD1 matching 7 bases. Trimming took 8 bases from V and 4 from J; bases not matched to a gene: 20. CDR1 MNHNS and CDR2 SASEGT come from the germline V gene. The CDR3 length is 18 residues.

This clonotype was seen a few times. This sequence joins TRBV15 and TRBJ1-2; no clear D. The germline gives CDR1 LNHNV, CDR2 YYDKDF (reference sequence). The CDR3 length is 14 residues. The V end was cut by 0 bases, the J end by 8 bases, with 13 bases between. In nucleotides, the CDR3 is TGTGCCACCAGCAGAGATACGGGTCTCGGGGGCTACACCTTC. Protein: CATSRDTGLGGYTF.

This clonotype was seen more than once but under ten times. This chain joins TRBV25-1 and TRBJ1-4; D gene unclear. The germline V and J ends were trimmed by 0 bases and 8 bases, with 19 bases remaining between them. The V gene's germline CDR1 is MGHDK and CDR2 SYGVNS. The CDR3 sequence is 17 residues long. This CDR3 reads CASSEYPLGRRGEKLFF. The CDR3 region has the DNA TGTGCCAGCAGTGAATATCCCCTTGGAAGGAGAGGAGAAAAACTGTTTTTT.

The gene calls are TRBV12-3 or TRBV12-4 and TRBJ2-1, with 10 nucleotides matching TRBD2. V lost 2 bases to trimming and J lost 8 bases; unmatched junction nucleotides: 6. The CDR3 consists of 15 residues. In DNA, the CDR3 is TGTGCCAGCAGTTTATCGAGCGGGAGGGCCCATGAGCAGTTCTTC. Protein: CASSLSSGRAHEQFF.

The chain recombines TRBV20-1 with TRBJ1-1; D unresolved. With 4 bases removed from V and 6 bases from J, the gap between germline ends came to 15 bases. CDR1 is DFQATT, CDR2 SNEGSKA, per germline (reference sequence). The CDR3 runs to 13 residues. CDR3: CSANTGLFAEAFF. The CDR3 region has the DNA TGCAGTGCTAATACGGGATTGTTCGCTGAAGCTTTCTTT.

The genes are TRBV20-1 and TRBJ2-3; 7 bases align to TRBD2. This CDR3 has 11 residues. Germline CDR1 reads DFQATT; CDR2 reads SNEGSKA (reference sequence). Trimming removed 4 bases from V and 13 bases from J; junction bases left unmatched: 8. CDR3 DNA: TGCAGTGCTATCAGAACTAGCGACAAGTATTTT. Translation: CSAIRTSDKYF.

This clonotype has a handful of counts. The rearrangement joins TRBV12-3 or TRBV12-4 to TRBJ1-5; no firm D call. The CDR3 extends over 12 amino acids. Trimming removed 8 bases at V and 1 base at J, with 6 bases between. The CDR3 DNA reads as TGTGCCAGCCGGGTGAGCAATCAGCCCCAGCATTTT. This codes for CASRVSNQPQHF.

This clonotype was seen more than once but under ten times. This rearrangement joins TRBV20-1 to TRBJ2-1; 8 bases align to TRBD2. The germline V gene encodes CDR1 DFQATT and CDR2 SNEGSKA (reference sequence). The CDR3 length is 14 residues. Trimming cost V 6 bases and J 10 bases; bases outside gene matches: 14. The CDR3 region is CSAQTGGRTSEQFF. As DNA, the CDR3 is TGCAGTGCCCAGACGGGCGGGAGGACATCAGAGCAGTTCTTC.

The CDR3 coding sequence is TGCAGTGCCCGCGCGGCTAGCGGGAGGGTAGTCGACGAGCAGTACTTC. Its translation: CSARAASGRVVDEQYF. This chain uses TRBV20-1 with TRBJ2-5; 12 nucleotides line up with TRBD2. The DNA end is a closer match to TRBJ2-7, so the J assignment may be wrong. The germline V gene has CDR1 DFQATT and CDR2 SNEGSKA (reference sequence). The CDR3 spans 16 residues.

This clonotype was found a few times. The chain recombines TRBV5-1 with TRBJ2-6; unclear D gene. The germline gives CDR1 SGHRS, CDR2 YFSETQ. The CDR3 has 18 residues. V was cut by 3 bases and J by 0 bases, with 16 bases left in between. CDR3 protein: CASSSRVGKSSGANVLTF. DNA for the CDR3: TGCGCCAGCAGCTCACGGGTGGGGAAAAGCTCTGGGGCCAACGTCCTGACTTTC.

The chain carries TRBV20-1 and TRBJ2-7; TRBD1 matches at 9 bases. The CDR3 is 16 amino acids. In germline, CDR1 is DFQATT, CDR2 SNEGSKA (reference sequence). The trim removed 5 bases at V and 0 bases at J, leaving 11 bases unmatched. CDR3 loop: CSARFQDRGTSYEQYF. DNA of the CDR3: TGCAGTGCTCGTTTCCAGGACAGGGGCACCTCCTACGAGCAGTACTTC.

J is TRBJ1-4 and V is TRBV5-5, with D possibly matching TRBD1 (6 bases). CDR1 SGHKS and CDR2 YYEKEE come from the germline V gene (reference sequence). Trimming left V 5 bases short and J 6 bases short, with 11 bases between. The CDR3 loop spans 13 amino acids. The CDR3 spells CASRQGGDEKLFF. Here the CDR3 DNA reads TGTGCCAGCAGACAGGGCGGGGATGAAAAACTGTTTTTT. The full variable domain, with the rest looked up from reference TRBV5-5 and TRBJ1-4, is DAGVTQSPTHLIKTRGQQVTLRCSPISGHKSVSWYQQVLGQGPQFIFQYYEKEERGRGNFPDRFSARQFPNYSSELNVNALLLGDSALYLCASRQGGDEKLFFGSGTQLSVL.

CDR3 in DNA: TGCGCCAGCACCGTCGGCAATAAAGAAGAGACCCAGTACTTC. Its protein product is CASTVGNKEETQYF. The rearrangement joins TRBV5-1 to TRBJ2-5; D remains ambiguous. The germline gives CDR1 SGHRS, CDR2 YFSETQ. V lost 6 bases and J 3 bases, leaving 15 bases between the germline ends. CDR3 length equals 14 residues.

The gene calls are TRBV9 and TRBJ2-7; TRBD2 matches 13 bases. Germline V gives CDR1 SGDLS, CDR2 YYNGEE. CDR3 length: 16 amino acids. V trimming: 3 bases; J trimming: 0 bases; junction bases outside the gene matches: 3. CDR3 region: CASSAGLAGFSYEQYF. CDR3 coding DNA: TGTGCCAGCAGCGCGGGACTAGCGGGGTTCTCCTACGAGCAGTACTTC. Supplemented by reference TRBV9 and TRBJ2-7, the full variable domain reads DSGVTQTPKHLITATGQRVTLRCSPRSGDLSVYWYQQSLDQGLQFLIQYYNGEERAKGNILERFSAQQFPDLHSELNLSSLELGDSALYFCASSAGLAGFSYEQYFGPGTRLTVT.

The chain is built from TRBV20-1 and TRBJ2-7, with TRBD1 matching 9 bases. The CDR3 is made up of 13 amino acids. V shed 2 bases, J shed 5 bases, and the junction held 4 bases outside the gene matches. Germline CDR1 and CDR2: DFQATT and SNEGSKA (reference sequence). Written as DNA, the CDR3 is TGCAGTGCTAGAACAGGGGGCGGTGACGAGCAGTACTTC. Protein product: CSARTGGGDEQYF.

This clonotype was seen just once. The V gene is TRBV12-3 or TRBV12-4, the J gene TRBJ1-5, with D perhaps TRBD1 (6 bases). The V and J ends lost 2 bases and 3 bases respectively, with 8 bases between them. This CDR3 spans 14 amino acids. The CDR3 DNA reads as TGTGCCAGCAGTTTAAGGGGGACCAATCAGCCCCAGCATTTT. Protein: CASSLRGTNQPQHF.

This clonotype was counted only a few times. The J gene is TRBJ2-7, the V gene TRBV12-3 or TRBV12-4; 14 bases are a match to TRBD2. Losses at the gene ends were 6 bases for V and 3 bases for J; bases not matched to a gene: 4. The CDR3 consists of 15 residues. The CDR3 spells CASRAGTSGGYEQYF. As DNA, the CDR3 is TGTGCCAGCAGGGCTGGGACTAGCGGGGGCTACGAGCAGTACTTC.

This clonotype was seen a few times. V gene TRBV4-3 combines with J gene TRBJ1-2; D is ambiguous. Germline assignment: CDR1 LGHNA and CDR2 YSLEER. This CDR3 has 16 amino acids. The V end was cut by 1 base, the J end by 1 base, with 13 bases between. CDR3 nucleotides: TGCGCCAGCAGCCAAGGGGCAGGCCCCTATAACTATGGCTACACCTTC. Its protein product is CASSQGAGPYNYGYTF.

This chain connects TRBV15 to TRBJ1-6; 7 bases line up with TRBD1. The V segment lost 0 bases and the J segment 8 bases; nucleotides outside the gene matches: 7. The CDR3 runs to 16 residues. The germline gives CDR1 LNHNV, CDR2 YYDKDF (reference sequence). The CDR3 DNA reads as TGTGCCACCAGCAGAGATTTGACAGGGCCGGATTCACCCCTCCACTTT. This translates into CATSRDLTGPDSPLHF. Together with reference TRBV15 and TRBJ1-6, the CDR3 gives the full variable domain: DAMVIQNPRYQVTQFGKPVTLSCSQTLNHNVMYWYQQKSSQAPKLLFHYYDKDFNNEADTPDNFQSRRPNTSFCFLDIRSPGLGDTAMYLCATSRDLTGPDSPLHFGNGTRLTVT.